A single sample is the source of the 3 T cell receptor beta chains below, sequenced in a study of response to subunit inactivated influenza vaccine. TCRdb recomputed calls from the RT-PCR reads with MiXCR, one row per CDR3 protein. This sample has around 320,000 distinct CDR3 sequences, with 20% to 25% found just once. The sample consisted of PBMCs from blood, taken less than 22 months after vaccination. The receptors derive from a man aged 50 to 75 who received an inactivated influenza vaccine.

The chain has TRBV19 and TRBJ1-1; D is unresolved. V was clipped by 10 bases and J by 1 base, with 10 bases between them. The germline V gene encodes CDR1 LNHDA and CDR2 SQIVND (reference sequence). This CDR3 is built from 12 residues. The CDR3: CATKDANTEAFF. Here the CDR3 DNA reads TGTGCCACGAAGGACGCGAACACTGAAGCTTTCTTT. Together with reference TRBV19 and TRBJ1-1, the CDR3 gives the full variable domain: DGGITQSPKYLFRKEGQNVTLSCEQNLNHDAMYWYRQDPGQGLRLIYYSQIVNDFQKGDIAEGYSVSREKKESFPLTVTSAQKNPTAFYLCATKDANTEAFFGQGTRLTVV.

This clonotype was detected a few times. This chain joins TRBV7-2 and TRBJ2-5; D gene uncertain. CDR1 is SGHTA and CDR2 is FQGNSA in the germline V gene. Trimming cost V 5 bases and J 4 bases, with 11 bases left between them. This CDR3 region has 13 residues. The CDR3 sequence: CASSPKDPETQYF. CDR3 DNA sequence: TGTGCCAGCAGCCCCAAGGATCCAGAGACCCAGTACTTC.

The sample holds a few counts of this clonotype. The chain combines TRBV10-3 with TRBJ1-5; D is unresolved. The CDR3 extends over 10 amino acids. V dropped 8 bases and J dropped 7 bases, with 6 bases sitting between them. Germline V gene data show CDR1 as ENHRY and CDR2 as SYGVKD. The CDR3 is CAIGRQPQHF. The CDR3 DNA reads TGTGCCATCGGAAGACAGCCCCAGCATTTT.